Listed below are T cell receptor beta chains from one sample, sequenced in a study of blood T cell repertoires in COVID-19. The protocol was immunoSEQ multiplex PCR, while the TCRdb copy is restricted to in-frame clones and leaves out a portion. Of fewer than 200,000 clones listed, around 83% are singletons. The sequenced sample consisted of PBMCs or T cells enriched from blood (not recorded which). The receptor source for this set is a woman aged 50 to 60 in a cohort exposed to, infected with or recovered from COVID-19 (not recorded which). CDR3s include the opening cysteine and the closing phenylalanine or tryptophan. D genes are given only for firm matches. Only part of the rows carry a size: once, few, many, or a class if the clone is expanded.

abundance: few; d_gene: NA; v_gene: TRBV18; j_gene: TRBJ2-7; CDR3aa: CASSPPANYYEQYF; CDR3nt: TGTGCCAGCTCACCACCGGCCAATTACTACGAGCAGTACTTC
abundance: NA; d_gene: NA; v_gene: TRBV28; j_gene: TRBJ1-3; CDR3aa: CASTPRAGVGNTIYF; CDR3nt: TGTGCCAGCACCCCGCGGGCAGGGGTGGGAAACACCATATATTTT
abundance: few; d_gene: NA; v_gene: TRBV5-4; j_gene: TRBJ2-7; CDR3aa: CASSPRDSLYEQYF; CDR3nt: TGTGCCAGCAGCCCCCGTGACAGTCTCTACGAGCAGTACTTC
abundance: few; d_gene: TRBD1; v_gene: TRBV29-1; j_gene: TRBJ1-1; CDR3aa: CSVSETGRAFF; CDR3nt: TGCAGCGTTTCTGAGACAGGGAGAGCTTTCTTT
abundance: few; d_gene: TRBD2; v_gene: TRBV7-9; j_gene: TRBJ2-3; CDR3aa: CASTFDPSGSTDTQYF; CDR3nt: TGTGCCAGCACTTTCGATCCTAGCGGGAGTACCGATACGCAGTATTTT
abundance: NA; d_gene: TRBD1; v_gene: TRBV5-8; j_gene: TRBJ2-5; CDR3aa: CASSLKGQAQYF; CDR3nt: TGTGCCAGCAGCTTAAAGGGACAGGCCCAGTACTTC
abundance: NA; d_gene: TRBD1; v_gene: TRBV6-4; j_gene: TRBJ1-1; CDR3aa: CASSPTGEGNTEAFF; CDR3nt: TGTGCCAGCAGTCCGACAGGGGAGGGGAACACTGAAGCTTTCTTT
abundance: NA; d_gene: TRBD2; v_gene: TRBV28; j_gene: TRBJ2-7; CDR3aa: CASRRGSTPGEQYF; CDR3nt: TGTGCCAGCAGGCGCGGGAGTACGCCGGGAGAGCAGTACTTC
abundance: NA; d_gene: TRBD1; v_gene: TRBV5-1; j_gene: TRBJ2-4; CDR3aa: CASSPSVDRAKNIQYF; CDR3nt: TGCGCCAGCAGCCCCTCGGTGGACAGGGCCAAAAACATTCAGTACTTC
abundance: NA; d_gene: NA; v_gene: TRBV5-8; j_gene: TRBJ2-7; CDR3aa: CASSLVSNEQYF; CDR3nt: TGTGCCAGCAGCTTGGTTTCCAACGAGCAGTACTTC
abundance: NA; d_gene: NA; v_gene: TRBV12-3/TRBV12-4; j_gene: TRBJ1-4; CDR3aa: CASSRGAHEKLFF; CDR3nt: TGTGCCAGCAGTCGGGGGGCCCATGAAAAACTGTTTTTT
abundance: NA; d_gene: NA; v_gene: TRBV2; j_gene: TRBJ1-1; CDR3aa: CASAFLWGGTEAFF; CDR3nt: TGTGCCAGCGCATTTCTATGGGGAGGGACTGAAGCTTTCTTT
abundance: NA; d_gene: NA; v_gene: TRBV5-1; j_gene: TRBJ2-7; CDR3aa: CASSLVGGYEQYF; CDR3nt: TGCGCCAGCAGCTTGGTGGGCGGGTACGAGCAGTACTTC
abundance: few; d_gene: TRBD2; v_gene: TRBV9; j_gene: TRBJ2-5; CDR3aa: CASSGPGLQAQYF; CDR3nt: TGTGCCAGCAGCGGACCGGGACTACAGGCCCAGTACTTC
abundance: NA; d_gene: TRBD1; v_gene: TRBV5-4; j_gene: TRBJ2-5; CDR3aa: CASSFDRGLGETQYF; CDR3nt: TGTGCCAGCAGCTTCGACAGGGGGCTAGGTGAGACCCAGTACTTC
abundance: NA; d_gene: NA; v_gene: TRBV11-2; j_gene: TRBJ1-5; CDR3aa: CASSFGMENNQPQHF; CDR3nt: TGTGCCAGCAGCTTCGGGATGGAGAACAATCAGCCCCAGCATTTT
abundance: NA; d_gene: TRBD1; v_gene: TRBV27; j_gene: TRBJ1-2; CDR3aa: CASRPRTGGIGYTF; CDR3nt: TGTGCCAGCAGGCCCCGTACAGGGGGCATAGGCTACACCTTC
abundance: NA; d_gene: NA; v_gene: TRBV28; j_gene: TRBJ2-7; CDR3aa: CASRETRDYEQYF; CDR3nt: TGTGCCAGCAGGGAGACTAGGGACTACGAGCAGTACTTC
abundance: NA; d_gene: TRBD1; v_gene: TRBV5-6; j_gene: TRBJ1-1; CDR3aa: CASSLYGTEFMNTEAFF; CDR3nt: TGTGCCAGCAGCTTGTACGGGACAGAGTTCATGAACACTGAAGCTTTCTTT
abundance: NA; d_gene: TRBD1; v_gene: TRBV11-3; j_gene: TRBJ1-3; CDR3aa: CASSTDRGLGNTIYF; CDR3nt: TGTGCCAGCAGCACGGACAGGGGGTTGGGAAACACCATATATTTT